This TCR beta chain was captured in a study of a mutant IDH1 vaccine in newly diagnosed glioma. Libraries were prepared by immunoSEQ multiplex PCR; TCRdb keeps only in-frame clonotypes and omits some of them. The sample lists under 90,000 clones, 79% seen once, with around 8.8% in the top ten. Time point meaning: baseline, week 1 (first vaccination visit). Described treatment: pre-vaccination baseline after standard-of-care therapy. The CDR3 totals 14 residues. Germline CDR1 reads MRHNA; CDR2 reads SNTAGT. V lost 4 bases and J 1 base, leaving 8 bases between the germline ends. This specimen consisted of PBMCs, obtained from a glioma patient treated with radiotherapy, temozolomide or both. The genes are TRBV6-4 and TRBJ1-5; the D is unclear. The TCR comes from a man aged 45-65 years with glioma. CDR3 sequence: CASSVTPSNQPQHF. CDR3 bases: TGTGCCAGCAGTGTCACACCAAGCAATCAGCCCCAGCATTTT.